The present T cell receptor beta chain was sequenced within a study of T cell responses to AZD1222 COVID-19 vaccine. This clone was seen once. The method was immunoSEQ multiplex PCR; TCRdb's version includes in-frame clones alone and lacks a portion of them. This sample has roughly 120,000 clones, with 85% to 90% found just once. The CDR3 has 13 amino acids. The trim removed 3 bases at V and 4 bases at J, leaving 2 bases unmatched. CDR1 is SGDLS and CDR2 is YYNGEE in the germline V gene. Material: peripheral blood, obtained on day 0 of AZD1222 vaccination. The rearrangement uses TRBV9 and TRBJ1-1; 8 bases map to TRBD1. The source is an adult in good health. CDR3 protein: CASSETGGTEAFF. The CDR3 nucleotides read TGTGCCAGCAGCGAAACAGGGGGCACTGAAGCTTTCTTT.